The entry below gives a single TCR beta chain sequence along with its context. Its antigen remains unknown. This specimen comes from a study of cytomegalovirus exposure and HLA in healthy donors. Findings and caveats of the study: Analysis was carried out at a later point, and it linked a missense DCLRE1C variant to TCR beta V- and J-gene trimming.

Primers included in the PCR were 60 Vbeta and 13 Jbeta primers. TCRdb's table, derived via immunoSEQ multiplex PCR, lists solely in-frame clones and lacks some. The sample lists around 170,000 clones, approximately 79% occurring once. With 6 bases removed from V and 11 bases from J, the gap between germline ends came to 19 bases. This CDR3 spans 13 amino acids. The germline V gene has CDR1 SEHNR and CDR2 FQNEAQ (reference sequence). This chain connects TRBV7-9 to TRBJ1-1; D gene uncertain. Sequenced input: PBMCs. The clonotype was recovered from a middle-aged man in good health and CMV-seropositive. DNA for the CDR3: TGTGCCAGCAGTGATGAGTTCGGGAGTAACGCTTTCTTT. This encodes CASSDEFGSNAFF.